This T cell receptor (beta chain) emerged from a study of vaccination effects on CD4 cells after COVID-19. Overall study results and limits: Clones that were induced by infection or by vaccine showed marked contraction late after vaccination. The study found that only 1 of 255 vaccine-induced clones from healthy vaccinees cross-reacted with common cold coronaviruses.

Libraries were prepared by immunoSEQ multiplex PCR; TCRdb keeps only in-frame clonotypes and omits some of them. This sample yields some 31,000 clones, of which 73% are seen a single time; around 27% belongs to the top ten. Antigen-specific CD4+ T cells were expanded with viral peptide pools in the ViraFEST assay before sequencing. Following culture for nine to ten days, CD4+ T cells were isolated. Neither prior SARS-CoV-2 infection nor positive nucleocapsid antibodies were present in the vaccine recipients. Supplemented with 8.5 to 10 IU/ml IL-2 and approximately 10 ug/ml peptides, roughly 2 million PBMC per well were kept in culture. This CDR3 spans 17 amino acids. Germline CDR1 is MGHRA and CDR2 is YSYEKL. Between the trimmed V and J ends, which lost 4 bases and 1 base, there was a span of 17 bases. As for this clone: What it recognizes is unknown.

This sequence originates from a human donor who received a COVID-19 vaccine. The gene calls are TRBV4-1 and TRBJ1-3; perhaps TRBD1 as D (5 bases). Sequencing was performed on CD4+ T cells from PBMCs cultured with HCoV-OC43 spike peptides, taken before COVID-19 vaccination. Documented subset: HCoV-OC43 spike overlapping peptide pool stimulation. The CDR3 DNA is TGCGCCAGCAGCCTGACCCGGGACCTAGAATCTGGAAACACCATATATTTT. Amino acids: CASSLTRDLESGNTIYF.